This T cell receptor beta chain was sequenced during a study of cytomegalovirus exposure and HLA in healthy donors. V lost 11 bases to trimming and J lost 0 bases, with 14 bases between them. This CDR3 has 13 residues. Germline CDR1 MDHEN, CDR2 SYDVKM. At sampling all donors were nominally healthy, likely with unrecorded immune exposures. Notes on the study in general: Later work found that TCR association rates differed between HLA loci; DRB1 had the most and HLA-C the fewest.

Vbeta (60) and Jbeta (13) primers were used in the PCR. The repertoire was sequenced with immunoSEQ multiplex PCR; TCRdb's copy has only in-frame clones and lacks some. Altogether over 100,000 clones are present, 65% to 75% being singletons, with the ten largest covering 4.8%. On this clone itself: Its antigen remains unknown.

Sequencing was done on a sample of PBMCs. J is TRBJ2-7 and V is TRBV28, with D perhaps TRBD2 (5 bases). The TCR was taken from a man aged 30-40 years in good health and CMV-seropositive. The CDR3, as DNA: TGTGCCTGGCGGGCAGAAAGCTCCTACGAGCAGTACTTC. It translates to CAWRAESSYEQYF.